The source of this T cell receptor beta chain is a study of blood T cell repertoires in COVID-19 (dated by TCRdb to the early 2020s). The study in broad terms: The collaborator samples originated in the United States, Italy and Spain and spanned the acute and convalescent phases of COVID-19. The prospective study material was composed of cDNA or gDNA derived from T cells, B-cell-depleted T cells, or PBMCs. The dataset comprised deeply sampled blood TCRbeta repertoires from subjects exposed to, actively infected with, or recovered from COVID-19. The repertoires were released in a freely available public database meant as a resource for research on the immune response to SARS-CoV-2. The samples were drawn from two sources: the first 160 participants of the ongoing ImmuneRACE study, and about 1,300 subjects contributed by 6 global collaborators. Sample metadata almost always included a de-identified subject ID, COVID-19 status, age in years and sex. Where available, HLA class I and class II types were obtained from metadata supplied by the sample provider rather than from assay-based typing.

A note on this clone: This clone's antigen is unknown. No much larger clonotype is one base removed from it; base qualities were not supplied. Distinct nucleotide sequences in the sample also encode this CDR3.

TCRbeta CDR3 regions were amplified from genomic DNA using the immunoSEQ Assay, a bias-controlled multiplex PCR. From the authors' description of their analysis: Within the assay, amplification of reference gene primers was used to estimate how many nucleated cells each sample contained. To quantify the absolute abundance of each unique TCRbeta CDR3 rearrangement, sequence reads were collapsed and filtered. For each sample, productive Simpson clonality was calculated as the square root of Simpson's diversity index over productive rearrangements. TCRdb carries this immuneACCESS record with in-frame sequences only. Its versions omit some clonotypes, under half of them owing to an unresolved V gene in the studies checked, with the rest unexplained. The V and J calls and clone size are taken from that table; D and trimming were inferred from the DNA. The sample table records 200,000 to 300,000 clones; 70% to 90% of these occur just once. The ten largest make up 0.65% to 0.95% of the sample.

Whole blood was collected in K2EDTA tubes by collaborating institutions according to the institutions' own protocols. For TCRbeta analysis, collaborator samples were shipped as frozen whole blood, as isolated PBMCs, or as DNA extracted from either sample type. The germline V gene sets CDR1 to SGHRS and CDR2 to YFSETQ. Compared with germline, V lacks 0 bases and J lacks 4 bases; bases without a gene match: 5. The cysteine opens and the phenylalanine closes a CDR3 of 15 amino acids. CDR3 DNA is the only sequence kept; it has 45 bases, read in frame from the first base. What the study reported, not specific to this receptor: Clinical and demographic metadata were provided uncurated, with the amount varying by source and participant.

The chain couples TRBV5-1 to TRBJ2-5; 8 bases in between match TRBD2. The sample comprised peripheral blood. This TCR came from a woman aged 25 to 39 with acute or convalescent COVID-19. The CDR3 protein sequence reads: CASSLGLAGVETQYF. The DNA reads as follows: TGCGCCAGCAGCTTGGGTCTAGCGGGCGTAGAGACCCAGTACTTC.